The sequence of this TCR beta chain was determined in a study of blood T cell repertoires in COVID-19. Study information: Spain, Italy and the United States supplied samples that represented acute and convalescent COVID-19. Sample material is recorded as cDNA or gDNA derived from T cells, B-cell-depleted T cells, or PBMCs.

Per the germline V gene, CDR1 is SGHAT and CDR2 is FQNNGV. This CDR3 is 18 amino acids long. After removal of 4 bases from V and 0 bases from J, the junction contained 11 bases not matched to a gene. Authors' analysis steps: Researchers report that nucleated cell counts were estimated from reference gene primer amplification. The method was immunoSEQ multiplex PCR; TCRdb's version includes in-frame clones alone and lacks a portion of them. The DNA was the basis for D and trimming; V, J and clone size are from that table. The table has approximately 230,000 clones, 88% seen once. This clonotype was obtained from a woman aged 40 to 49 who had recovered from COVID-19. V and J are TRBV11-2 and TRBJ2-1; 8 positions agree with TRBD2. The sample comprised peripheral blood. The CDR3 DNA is TGTGCCAGCAGCTCGATAGGGACTAGTATATACTCCTACAATGAGCAGTTCTTC. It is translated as CASSSIGTSIYSYNEQFF. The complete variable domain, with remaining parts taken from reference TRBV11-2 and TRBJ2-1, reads EAGVAQSPRYKIIEKRQSVAFWCNPISGHATLYWYQQILGQGPKLLIQFQNNGVVDDSQLPKDRFSAERLKGVDSTLKIQPAKLEDSAVYLCASSSIGTSIYSYNEQFFGPGTRLTVL.